This T cell receptor beta chain was obtained from a study of blood T cell repertoires in COVID-19. Overall study: Samples came from the United States, Italy and Spain, spanning acute and convalescent COVID-19. Sources were T cells, B-cell-depleted T cells, or PBMCs; the material itself was cDNA or gDNA.

With V trimmed by 5 bases and J by 1 base, 4 bases remained unmatched. Germline V gene data show CDR1 as MNHNY and CDR2 as SVGAGI (reference sequence). The CDR3 consists of 15 residues. In the original analysis: Amplification of reference gene primers was used by the study to estimate nucleated cell counts. The protocol was immunoSEQ multiplex PCR, while the TCRdb copy is restricted to in-frame clones and leaves out a portion. V, J and clone size derive from that table, while D and trimming were established from the DNA sequence. This sample has some 250,000 clones, with 70% to 85% found just once. The sample was peripheral blood. This clonotype was sampled from a woman aged 80 or older with acute or convalescent COVID-19. The chain recombines TRBV6-6 with TRBJ1-5; the match to TRBD1 covers 8 bases. As DNA, the CDR3 is TGTGCCAGCAGTCCACAGGGGGGGAGCAATCAGCCCCAGCATTTT. Protein: CASSPQGGSNQPQHF.